A selection of T cell receptor beta chains follows, all from one sample in a study of blood T cell repertoires in COVID-19. Data came from immunoSEQ multiplex PCR; TCRdb stores just in-frame clones and leaves some out. The sample shows about 180,000 clones, around 88% of them seen only once. Sequencing was performed on peripheral blood. The receptors here all came from a woman aged 25-40 years with acute or convalescent COVID-19. Each CDR3 is given with its conserved first and last residue. The order of the fields is D gene, clone size, V gene, J gene, CDR3 DNA, CDR3 protein. D genes are given only for firm matches. Where a row states a size, it is once, few, many or the class of an expanded clone; other rows omit it.

d_gene: -
abundance: once
v_gene: TRBV11-2
j_gene: TRBJ2-1
CDR3nt: TGTGCCAGCAGCCCGCAGACCAGCGAAAATGAGCAGTTCTTC
CDR3aa: CASSPQTSENEQFF

d_gene: -
abundance: -
v_gene: TRBV6-5
j_gene: TRBJ1-1
CDR3nt: TGTGCCACCAAAAATTGGGGGGTTGGTGAAGCTTTCTTT
CDR3aa: CATKNWGVGEAFF

d_gene: TRBD1
abundance: -
v_gene: TRBV5-1
j_gene: TRBJ1-5
CDR3nt: TGCGCCAGCAGCCCACAGGGGTTCAATCAGCCCCAGCATTTT
CDR3aa: CASSPQGFNQPQHF

d_gene: -
abundance: -
v_gene: TRBV28
j_gene: TRBJ1-2
CDR3nt: TGTGCCAGCAGCCGTTATCGGGGACACAACGTCGGGGGCTACACCTTC
CDR3aa: CASSRYRGHNVGGYTF

d_gene: -
abundance: -
v_gene: TRBV2
j_gene: TRBJ2-7
CDR3nt: TGTGCCAGCAGTGAAGGGGCCGGCGAGCAGTACTTC
CDR3aa: CASSEGAGEQYF

d_gene: TRBD1
abundance: -
v_gene: TRBV28
j_gene: TRBJ2-5
CDR3nt: TGTGCCAGCAGTTCCACAGGGGATGGGGAGACCCAGTACTTC
CDR3aa: CASSSTGDGETQYF

d_gene: TRBD2
abundance: -
v_gene: TRBV13
j_gene: TRBJ2-5
CDR3nt: TGTGCCAGCAGCTTACTTGCGGGAGGGCGGCGGGAGACCCAGTACTTC
CDR3aa: CASSLLAGGRRETQYF

d_gene: -
abundance: -
v_gene: TRBV7-9
j_gene: TRBJ1-1
CDR3nt: TGTGCCAGCAGCTCTCAGGTGGACACTGAAGCTTTCTTT
CDR3aa: CASSSQVDTEAFF

d_gene: TRBD1
abundance: -
v_gene: TRBV12-3/TRBV12-4
j_gene: TRBJ1-6
CDR3nt: TGTGCCAGCATACAGGACAGGGGTTTAACCCTCCACTTT
CDR3aa: CASIQDRGLTLHF

d_gene: -
abundance: -
v_gene: TRBV11-3
j_gene: TRBJ2-2
CDR3nt: TGTGCCAGCATGGGGACTCCTAACACCGGGGAGCTGTTTTTT
CDR3aa: CASMGTPNTGELFF

d_gene: -
abundance: -
v_gene: TRBV18
j_gene: TRBJ1-5
CDR3nt: TGTGCCAGCTCACCGGGGGGACTAAATCAGCCCCAGCATTTT
CDR3aa: CASSPGGLNQPQHF